This TCR beta chain emerged from a study of technical replicates of blood from a handful of donors. Sequencing was performed with immunoSEQ multiplex PCR; in TCRdb, only in-frame clones are kept and a portion is missing. The sample lists roughly 74,000 clones, 90% to 95% seen once, with about 0.4% in the top ten. Trimming stripped 4 bases from V and 9 bases from J, with 20 bases between. Germline V gene data show CDR1 as SGDLS and CDR2 as YYNGEE. The CDR3 runs 15 residues. The sample consisted of T cells isolated from PBMCs. The chain employs TRBV9 and TRBJ1-5; maybe TRBD1 (5 bases). The receptor was derived from a human donor in good health. The CDR3 DNA reads TGTGCCAGCAGCTCCTCGGGGGTCCAAACGCGGCCCCAGCATTTT. Translation: CASSSSGVQTRPQHF.